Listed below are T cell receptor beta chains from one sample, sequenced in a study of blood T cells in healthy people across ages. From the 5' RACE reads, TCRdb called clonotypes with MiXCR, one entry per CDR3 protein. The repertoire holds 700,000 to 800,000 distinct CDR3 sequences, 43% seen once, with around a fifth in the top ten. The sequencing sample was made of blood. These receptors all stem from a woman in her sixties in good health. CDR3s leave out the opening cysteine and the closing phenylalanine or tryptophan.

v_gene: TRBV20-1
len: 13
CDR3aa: SAQGLRGATDTQY

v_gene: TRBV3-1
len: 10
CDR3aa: AGSQVEGVQY

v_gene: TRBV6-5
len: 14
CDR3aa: ASTQLAGGFNNEQF

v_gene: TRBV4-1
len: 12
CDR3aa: ASSQGTGRQPQH

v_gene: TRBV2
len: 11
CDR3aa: ASNMDRGETQY

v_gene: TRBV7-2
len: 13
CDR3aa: ASSLAADQYETQY

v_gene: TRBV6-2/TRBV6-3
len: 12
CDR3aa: ASTPAVHMDTQY

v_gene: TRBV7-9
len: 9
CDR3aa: ASSANNEQF

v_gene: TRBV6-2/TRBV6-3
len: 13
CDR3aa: ASTYRGESTDTQY

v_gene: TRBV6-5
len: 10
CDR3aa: AASAGRTEAF

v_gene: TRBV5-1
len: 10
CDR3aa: ASSWGLDEQY

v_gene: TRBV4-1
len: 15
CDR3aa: ASSQGGGTSGVYEQF

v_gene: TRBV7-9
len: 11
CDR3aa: ASSRGSNTEAF

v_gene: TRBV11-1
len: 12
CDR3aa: ASSLQDDSYEQY

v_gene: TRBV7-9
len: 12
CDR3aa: ASSLDREGYGYT

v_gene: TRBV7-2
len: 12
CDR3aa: ASRGGSSYNEQF

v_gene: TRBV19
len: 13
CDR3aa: ASSTWTGGRWEQY

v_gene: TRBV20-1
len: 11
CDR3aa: SSPGPNLLLYT

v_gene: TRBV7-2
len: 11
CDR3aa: ASSLTGGEPQH

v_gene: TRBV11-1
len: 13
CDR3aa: ASSYHRAGTGELF

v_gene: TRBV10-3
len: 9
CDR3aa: AIGETDTQY

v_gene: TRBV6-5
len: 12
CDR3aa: ASHKQGGQETQY

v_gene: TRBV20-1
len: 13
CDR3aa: SAPRLAEHTDTQY

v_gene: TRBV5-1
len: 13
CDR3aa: ASIPSGGSQETQY

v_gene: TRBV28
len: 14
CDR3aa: ASSLSTARHEETQY

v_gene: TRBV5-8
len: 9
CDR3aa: ASSQQVLQY

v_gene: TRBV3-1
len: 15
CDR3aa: ASSQGAGSSGANVLT

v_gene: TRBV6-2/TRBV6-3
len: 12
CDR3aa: AGSQGDRENEQY

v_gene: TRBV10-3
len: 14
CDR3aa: AISESTPGIGGEQY

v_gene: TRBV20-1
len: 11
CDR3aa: SATGQGSQPQH

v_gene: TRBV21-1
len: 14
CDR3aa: ASSAPTSGSIKTQY

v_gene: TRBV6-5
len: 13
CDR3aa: ASSPQTSSSEKLF

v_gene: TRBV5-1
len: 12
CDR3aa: ASSSGQANNEQF

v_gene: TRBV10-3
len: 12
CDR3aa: AISGPSPTGELF

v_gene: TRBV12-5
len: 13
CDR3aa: ASGLGGPGTDTQY

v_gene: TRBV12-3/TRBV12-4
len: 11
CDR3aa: ASSLLETDTQY